These 9 T cell receptor beta chains originate from one sample sequenced in a study of identical twins. TCRdb re-derived calls from the 5' RACE reads in MiXCR, one entry per CDR3 protein. The sample carries 1.5 million or so distinct CDR3 sequences, roughly 35% recorded once. Material: cord blood. The origin of the receptors is a newborn girl in good health.

Remarks on this clonotype: The junction shows a germline mismatch at one end, possibly a read error. The genes are TRBV3-1 and TRBJ2-3; D not resolved. CDR1 and CDR2 (germline): LGHDT, YNNKEL (reference sequence). The CDR3 length is 14 residues. The CDR3 protein is CACSQVGLTDTQYF. CDR3 nucleotides: TGTGCCTGCAGCCAAGTCGGCCTCACAGATACGCAGTATTTT.

The rearrangement links TRBV15 to TRBJ2-7; TRBD2 is a possible D gene (5 bases). Germline assignment: CDR1 LNHNV and CDR2 YYDKDF (reference sequence). The CDR3 totals 14 residues. Trimming left V 3 bases short and J 1 base short, with 10 bases between. The CDR3 sequence is CATSRSEGSYEQYF. For the CDR3, the DNA is TGTGCCACCAGCAGGAGCGAGGGTTCCTACGAGCAGTACTTC. Complete variable domain (other parts from reference TRBV15 and TRBJ2-7): DAMVIQNPRYQVTQFGKPVTLSCSQTLNHNVMYWYQQKSSQAPKLLFHYYDKDFNNEADTPDNFQSRRPNTSFCFLDIRSPGLGDTAMYLCATSRSEGSYEQYFGPGTRLTVT.

In its sample, this clonotype was seen a few times. The genes are TRBV20-1 and TRBJ1-1; 7 bases fit TRBD1. V was pared by 6 bases and J by 6 bases, with 13 bases of the junction left unmatched. CDR3 length: 14 residues. CDR1 DFQATT and CDR2 SNEGSKA come from the germline V gene (reference sequence). In DNA form, the CDR3 reads TGCAGTGCAAAGCGAAGTACAGGGGCTGCTGAAGCTTTCTTT. Protein product: CSAKRSTGAAEAFF.

The V gene is TRBV29-1, the J gene TRBJ2-7, with D perhaps matching TRBD2 (6 bases). Trimming left V 6 bases short and J 2 bases short, with 14 bases between. The CDR3 has 13 residues. The germline gives CDR1 SQVTM, CDR2 ANQGSEA. This CDR3 reads CSVRGPTAYEQYF. The CDR3, as DNA: TGCAGCGTGCGGGGCCCCACAGCCTACGAGCAGTACTTC.

The J gene is TRBJ1-1, the V gene TRBV11-2; tentatively, D is TRBD1 (5 bases). Trimming took 1 base from V and 0 from J, leaving 12 bases between them. Germline lookup yields CDR1 SGHAT and CDR2 FQNNGV. The CDR3 has 16 amino acids. The CDR3 nucleotides read TGTGCCAGCAGCTTAGCAGGGCCCACCATGAACACTGAAGCTTTCTTT. Encoded protein: CASSLAGPTMNTEAFF.

The genes are TRBV5-1 and TRBJ1-6; TRBD1 aligns across 7 bases. The CDR3 runs 16 residues. Germline CDR1 is SGHRS and CDR2 is YFSETQ. V trimming: 5 bases; J trimming: 5 bases; junction bases outside the gene matches: 10. CDR3 residues: CASSGGGGLNNSPLHF. CDR3 sequence (DNA): TGCGCCAGCAGTGGAGGGGGCGGCCTAAATAATTCACCCCTCCACTTT.

This clonotype was observed a handful of times. This chain connects TRBV5-1 to TRBJ2-4; TRBD2 matches 10 bases. The J call may not be correct, given that the DNA end is closer to TRBJ2-7. The CDR3 runs 13 residues. Germline lookup yields CDR1 SGHRS and CDR2 YFSETQ. The CDR3 region is CASTIAGGYEQYF. The CDR3, as DNA: TGCGCCAGCACGATAGCGGGAGGCTACGAGCAGTACTTC.

The rearrangement uses TRBV11-2 and TRBJ2-7; D is perhaps TRBD1 (5 bases). V shed 1 base and J shed 3 bases, with 10 bases lying between them. Germline V lookup: CDR1 SGHAT, CDR2 FQNNGV. This CDR3 comprises 14 residues. This chain's CDR3 is CASSLGPGFYEQYF. Here the CDR3 DNA reads TGTGCCAGCAGCTTAGGGCCAGGGTTCTACGAGCAGTACTTC.

CDR3: CATSDTPNHRTGTGELFF. The CDR3 DNA is TGTGCCACCAGTGATACCCCAAACCACAGGACAGGCACCGGGGAGCTGTTTTTT. V usage is TRBV24-1 and J usage is TRBJ2-2, with 7 bases identical to TRBD1. Germline trimming cut 3 bases from V and 4 bases from J; bases unmatched to any gene: 13. The CDR3 has 18 amino acids. Looked up from germline, CDR1 is KGHDR and CDR2 is SFDVKD.